Reported below is one T cell receptor beta chain. Its antigen is as yet unknown. This sample was taken from a study of cytomegalovirus exposure and HLA in healthy donors. Study-level points and caveats: Among TCR beta chains, those listed as cytomegalovirus-associated numbered around 180. Three chains tied to CMV proved CMV antigen-specific in vitro. Links to common viral pathogens appeared, in a later analysis, for several of the most significant clusters.

The primer mix had 60 Vbeta and 13 Jbeta primers. The assay was immunoSEQ multiplex PCR, and TCRdb's table has in-frame clones only and misses some. The sample has roughly 150,000 clones, 70% to 80% seen once. The CDR3 extends over 17 amino acids. The ends were cut back, 6 bases at V and 5 bases at J, with 24 bases in the middle. Germline CDR1 SGHDT, CDR2 YYEEEE. This clonotype was obtained from a woman aged 40 to 50 in good health and CMV-seronegative. This chain connects TRBV5-6 to TRBJ1-5; D might be TRBD1 (5 bases). Sequenced material: PBMCs. The CDR3 DNA sequence: TGTGCCAGCATCAATTCCAGGGAGGGAGGTCGGCATCAGCCCCAGCATTTT. It is translated as CASINSREGGRHQPQHF. Combining the CDR3 with reference TRBV5-6 and TRBJ1-5 gives the whole variable domain DAGVTQSPTHLIKTRGQQVTLRCSPKSGHDTVSWYQQALGQGPQFIFQYYEEEERQRGNFPDRFSGHQFPNYSSELNVNALLLGDSALYLCASINSREGGRHQPQHFGDGTRLSIL.